A selection of T cell receptor beta chains follows, all from one sample in a study of blood T cell repertoires in COVID-19. Sequencing used immunoSEQ multiplex PCR; TCRdb keeps in-frame clones, though not all of them. The profile shows about 140,000 clones, 80% to 85% of them singletons. The specimen sequenced was peripheral blood. These receptors originate from a human donor in a cohort sampled during active COVID-19. Each CDR3 is given without its conserved first and last residue. Fields, in order: V gene, clone size, CDR3 protein. Some rows mark clone size as missing; the rest say once, few, many or name a class of expanded clone.

TRBV19,few,ASSQHPEAF
TRBV7-2,.,ASSFTGTENTEAF
TRBV9,once,ASSVVSGGQGTDTQY
TRBV5-1,.,ASSTTAKHTSGGAIEQY
TRBV24-1,.,ATSAGGASYNEQF
TRBV24-1,.,ATSDGGGQPQH
TRBV5-3,.,ARSLVGTDYNSPLH
TRBV23-1,.,ASTTGREQYNTDTQY
TRBV11-3,.,ASSFGGAAEAF
TRBV27,once,ASRPAWLDQPQH
TRBV2,.,ASRFSPYEQY
TRBV19,.,ASSTQPRGGSYEQY
TRBV6-6,.,ASSPRGGGETTYEQY
TRBV2,.,ASSPGGDRAHEQY
TRBV7-9,.,ASSYRTGTEAF
TRBV19,.,ASSSQGGFNEKLF
TRBV5-8,.,ASSPRTGVGETQY
TRBV5-1,.,ASSPLQGTGGGEQY
TRBV7-2,.,ASSLLQVYGYT
TRBV19,.,ASSTRTGTGNTIY
TRBV7-3,.,ASSSQGDTEAF
TRBV5-8,.,ASSGGLRIEETQY
TRBV5-4,.,ASSLAWRGNEQF
TRBV6-6,.,ASSLQGGDTEAF
TRBV6-5,.,ASSLAPSTDTQY
TRBV20-1,.,SARFGGELF
TRBV28,.,ASRQGTEQPQH
TRBV25-1,once,ASSEQHGGASDTQY
TRBV19,.,ASSTDRVNTGELF
TRBV19,.,ASSSTGYNYGYT
TRBV6-6,.,ASSYRQGEGYT